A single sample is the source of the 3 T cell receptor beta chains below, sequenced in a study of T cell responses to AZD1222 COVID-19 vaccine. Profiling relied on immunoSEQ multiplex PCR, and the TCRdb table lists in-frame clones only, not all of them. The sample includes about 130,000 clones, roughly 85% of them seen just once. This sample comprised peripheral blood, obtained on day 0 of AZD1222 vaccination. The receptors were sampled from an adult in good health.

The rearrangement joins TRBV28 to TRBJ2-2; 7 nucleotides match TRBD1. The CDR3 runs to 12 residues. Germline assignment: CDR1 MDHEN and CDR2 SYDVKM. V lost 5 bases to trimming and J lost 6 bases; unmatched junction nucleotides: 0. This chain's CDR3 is CASSQGAGELFF. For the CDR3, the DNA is TGTGCCAGCAGTCAGGGGGCCGGGGAGCTGTTTTTT.

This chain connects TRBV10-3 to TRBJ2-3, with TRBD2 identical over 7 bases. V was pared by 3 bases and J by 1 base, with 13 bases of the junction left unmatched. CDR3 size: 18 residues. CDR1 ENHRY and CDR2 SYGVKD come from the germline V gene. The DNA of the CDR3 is TGTGCCATCAGTGATGGGCCCCGACTAGCAGACCGCACAGATACGCAGTATTTT. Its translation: CAISDGPRLADRTDTQYF.

The CDR3 bases are TGTGCCAGCTCACCCAGGACAGGGGGTGCCTACGAGCAGTACTTC. Translation: CASSPRTGGAYEQYF. V is TRBV18 and J is TRBJ2-7; 10 bases map to TRBD1. This CDR3 is 15 amino acids long. Germline lookup yields CDR1 KGHSH and CDR2 LQKENI. J was trimmed by 2 bases and V by 3 bases; bases with no gene match: 4.